What follows describes a single T cell receptor (beta chain). The antigen is not known. This sample is part of a study of cytomegalovirus exposure and HLA in healthy donors. Study results and limitations: Cytomegalovirus-associated TCR beta chains were listed, numbering 150 to 200.

V was clipped by 4 bases and J by 1 base; unmatched bases: 3. The CDR3 spans 16 residues. Germline V gives CDR1 MGHRA, CDR2 YSYEKL. Separate from the approximately 670-subject first cohort was the approximately 120-subject validation cohort, to which the donors belonged. Assay: immunoSEQ multiplex PCR; the TCRdb copy retains only in-frame clones and omits some. The sample includes 60,000 to 70,000 clones, 80% to 95% of them seen just once. This chain uses TRBV4-1 with TRBJ2-1, with 11 bases matching TRBD2. This TCR was sampled from a man younger than 35 in good health and CMV-seropositive. The sequencing input was PBMCs. In DNA form, the CDR3 reads TGCGCCAGCAGCCCGGGACTAGCGGTATCCTACAATGAGCAGTTCTTC. It is translated as CASSPGLAVSYNEQFF.